The 25 T cell receptor beta chains in this list originate from one sample, sequenced in a study of cytomegalovirus exposure and HLA in healthy donors. It was with 60 Vbeta and 13 Jbeta primers that the PCR ran. Assay used: immunoSEQ multiplex PCR; TCRdb lists only in-frame clones, some missing. This table has under 200,000 clones, about 81% appearing once. The sample consisted of PBMCs. The receptor set was obtained from a girl aged 2-10 years in good health and CMV-seropositive.

The rearrangement uses TRBV2 and TRBJ2-5, with 8 positions matching TRBD1. This CDR3 is 17 amino acids long. The germline gives CDR1 SNHLY, CDR2 FYNNEI. V lost 4 bases, J lost 2 bases, and 12 bases stayed unmatched. The CDR3 region is CASSGGIQGAYQETQYF. In DNA form, the CDR3 reads TGTGCCAGCAGTGGAGGAATTCAGGGGGCATATCAAGAGACCCAGTACTTC.

This CDR3 is CASSSAGTGAYEQYF. The DNA for the CDR3 is TGTGCCAGCAGCTCAGCCGGGACAGGGGCGTACGAGCAGTACTTC. The chain has TRBV7-9 and TRBJ2-7; 10 bases fit TRBD1. This CDR3 comprises 15 residues. With 4 bases clipped from V and 4 bases from J, the junction kept 7 bases outside the gene matches. CDR1 is SEHNR and CDR2 is FQNEAQ in the germline V gene (reference sequence).

V gene TRBV28 combines with J gene TRBJ1-2, with TRBD1 matching 7 bases. The germline V gene has CDR1 MDHEN and CDR2 SYDVKM. This CDR3 region has 18 residues. Unmatched junction bases numbered 20, after V lost 6 bases and J lost 4 bases. CDR3 protein: CASSSPPTGPSPRYGYTF. The CDR3 region has the DNA TGTGCCAGCAGCTCCCCCCCGACAGGGCCTTCTCCTCGCTATGGCTACACCTTC.

This chain joins TRBV6-1 and TRBJ2-7; TRBD2 is a possible D gene (5 bases). V lost 10 bases, J lost 4 bases, and 17 bases lay in between. This CDR3 is 13 amino acids long. Germline CDR1 MNHNS, CDR2 SASEGT. CDR3 residues: CATQPGSRYEQYF. CDR3 coding DNA: TGTGCCACCCAGCCGGGGTCGAGATACGAGCAGTACTTC.

The chain recombines TRBV29-1 with TRBJ2-3; D uncertain. V was shortened by 4 bases and J by 2 bases, with 13 bases between the two germline ends. CDR1 is SQVTM, CDR2 ANQGSEA, per germline. The CDR3 extends over 14 amino acids. In DNA form, the CDR3 reads TGCAGCGTTGCTCTATCCATGTACACAGATACGCAGTATTTT. It is translated as CSVALSMYTDTQYF.

This clone was seen only a few times. The chain couples TRBV19 to TRBJ1-5; D is unresolved. This CDR3 is built from 13 residues. The ends were cut back, 10 bases at V and 7 bases at J, with 17 bases in the middle. CDR1 and CDR2 from the germline V gene are LNHDA and SQIVND (reference sequence). The CDR3 DNA is TGTGCCACGAGGTTGCACTCGAGGCAGCCCCAGCATTTT. Protein product: CATRLHSRQPQHF.

V and J are TRBV28 and TRBJ1-3, with TRBD1 matching 7 bases. Per the germline V gene, CDR1 is MDHEN and CDR2 is SYDVKM. The CDR3 runs to 13 residues. Trimming cost V 6 bases and J 4 bases; bases outside gene matches: 3. The chain's CDR3 is CASRGQRGNTIYF. CDR3 DNA: TGTGCCAGCAGGGGACAGCGCGGAAACACCATATATTTT.

The chain links TRBV7-8 to TRBJ1-5; TRBD1 aligns across 9 bases. V shed 3 bases, J shed 5 bases, and the junction held 2 bases outside the gene matches. CDR1 SGHVS and CDR2 FQNEAQ come from the germline V gene. The CDR3 sequence is 14 residues long. The CDR3, as DNA: TGTGCCAGCAGCTTTGACAGGGGGGATCAGCCCCAGCATTTT. This sequence encodes CASSFDRGDQPQHF.

The chain links TRBV6-6 to TRBJ2-7; D unresolved. The CDR3 extends over 13 amino acids. Germline CDR1 and CDR2: MNHNY and SVGAGI (reference sequence). Trimming removed 6 bases at V and 0 bases at J, with 9 bases between. CDR3 region: CASRATGSYEQYF. The CDR3 nucleotides read TGTGCCAGCAGGGCGACTGGCTCCTACGAGCAGTACTTC.

The chain uses TRBV11-2 and TRBJ2-6; the D gene is possibly TRBD2 (5 bases). Germline assignment: CDR1 SGHAT and CDR2 FQNNGV. The CDR3 length is 15 residues. Between the trimmed V and J ends, which lost 4 bases and 3 bases, there was a span of 10 bases. This chain's CDR3 is CASSSPRGGANVLTF. The CDR3 DNA reads TGTGCCAGCAGCTCTCCCCGGGGTGGGGCCAACGTCCTGACTTTC.

The gene calls are TRBV19 and TRBJ1-4, with a weak D call TRBD1 (6 bases). The germline V gene encodes CDR1 LNHDA and CDR2 SQIVND (reference sequence). The CDR3 runs to 14 residues. The ends were cut back, 5 bases at V and 8 bases at J, with 15 bases in the middle. Here the CDR3 reads CASSLPGVTEKLFF. For the CDR3, the DNA is TGTGCCAGTAGTCTTCCAGGGGTTACGGAAAAACTGTTTTTT.

The V gene is TRBV5-6, the J gene TRBJ2-7; 9 positions match TRBD1. The CDR3 totals 14 residues. Germline CDR1 and CDR2: SGHDT and YYEEEE. V trimming: 2 bases; J trimming: 1 base; junction bases outside the gene matches: 1. CDR3 nucleotide sequence: TGTGCCAGCAGCTTCGGGACAGGGTCCTACGAGCAGTACTTC. Translation gives CASSFGTGSYEQYF.

The gene calls are TRBV4-2 and TRBJ1-1; perhaps TRBD1 as D (5 bases). Trimming removed 0 bases from V and 9 bases from J, with 8 bases in between. This CDR3 is built from 12 residues. In germline, CDR1 is LGHNA, CDR2 YNFKEQ. CDR3 amino acids: CASSQDRQKAFF. DNA for the CDR3: TGTGCCAGCAGCCAAGATAGACAGAAAGCTTTCTTT.

The chain employs TRBV5-6 and TRBJ1-5; TRBD1 is a possible D gene (5 bases). Deletions cut 4 bases from V and 4 bases from J, with 9 bases between. The CDR3 has 13 amino acids. The germline V gene has CDR1 SGHDT and CDR2 YYEEEE. The CDR3 DNA reads as TGTGCCAGCAGCCTCCAGGGAAATCAGCCCCAGCATTTT. It translates to CASSLQGNQPQHF. Looking up the rest from reference TRBV5-6 and TRBJ1-5 gives the full variable domain: DAGVTQSPTHLIKTRGQQVTLRCSPKSGHDTVSWYQQALGQGPQFIFQYYEEEERQRGNFPDRFSGHQFPNYSSELNVNALLLGDSALYLCASSLQGNQPQHFGDGTRLSIL.

The chain uses TRBV6-6 and TRBJ1-1; TRBD1 matches 9 bases. With V trimmed by 5 bases and J by 5 bases, 12 bases remained unmatched. Germline-derived CDR1 and CDR2 are MNHNY and SVGAGI (reference sequence). The CDR3 is 16 residues long. CDR3 residues: CASSHLQGAPVTEAFF. The CDR3 bases are TGTGCCAGCAGTCACTTACAGGGGGCGCCGGTTACTGAAGCTTTCTTT.

J is TRBJ2-7 and V is TRBV19; 9 nucleotides match TRBD2. CDR1 and CDR2 (germline): LNHDA, SQIVND (reference sequence). V shed 9 bases and J 4 bases; nucleotides not matched to a gene: 4. The CDR3 totals 12 residues. The CDR3, as DNA: TGTGCCAGCTCAAGCGGGAGGTACGAGCAGTACTTC. It encodes CASSSGRYEQYF.

CDR3 loop: CASSNFKQQETQYF. DNA for the CDR3: TGTGCCAGCAGCAATTTTAAACAGCAAGAGACCCAGTACTTC. The rearrangement joins TRBV21-1 to TRBJ2-5; the table calls TRBD1, which could not be checked here. TRBV21-1 is a listed pseudogene. CDR3 length: 14 amino acids.

The chain joins TRBV7-9 to TRBJ2-3; D remains unclear. Germline CDR1 SEHNR, CDR2 FQNEAQ (reference sequence). This CDR3 is built from 14 residues. Deletions cut 6 bases from V and 5 bases from J, with 15 bases between. This chain's CDR3 is CASSWAGELDTQYF. CDR3 DNA: TGTGCCAGCAGTTGGGCAGGCGAGCTAGATACGCAGTATTTT.

The chain employs TRBV18 and TRBJ2-2; 14 bases line up with TRBD2. CDR1 and CDR2 from the germline V gene are KGHSH and LQKENI. The V gene end was trimmed by 3 bases and the J gene end by 3 bases; junction bases not matched to a gene: 12. This CDR3 region has 20 residues. CDR3 region: CASSPQSATSGRVDTGELFF. Here the CDR3 DNA reads TGTGCCAGCTCACCGCAGTCAGCGACTAGCGGGAGGGTGGACACCGGGGAGCTGTTTTTT.

This chain uses TRBV28 with TRBJ1-2; TRBD1 matches 7 bases. The CDR3 spans 13 residues. CDR1 and CDR2 (germline): MDHEN, SYDVKM. V dropped 6 bases and J dropped 6; count of bases not matched to a gene: 7. This chain's CDR3 is CASRADRVDGYTF. CDR3 nucleotides: TGTGCCAGCAGGGCCGACAGGGTGGATGGCTACACCTTC.

J is TRBJ1-4 and V is TRBV7-9, with 10 bases that match TRBD1. With V trimmed by 5 bases and J by 7 bases, 4 bases remained unmatched. The germline gives CDR1 SEHNR, CDR2 FQNEAQ (reference sequence). The CDR3 totals 14 residues. CDR3 in DNA: TGTGCCAGCAGCCCGGGACAGGGGAGTGAAAAACTGTTTTTT. This sequence encodes CASSPGQGSEKLFF.

The chain is built from TRBV30 and TRBJ1-6; tentative D call: TRBD1 (5 bases). Germline CDR1 and CDR2: GTSNPN and SVGIG (reference sequence). The CDR3 sequence is 13 residues long. Trimming took off 3 bases at V and 8 bases at J, with 11 bases between the two ends. CDR3 nucleotides: TGTGCCTGGAGGGCCAGGGTCGATTCACCCCTCCACTTT. Translated: CAWRARVDSPLHF.

The chain carries TRBV7-2 and TRBJ2-7, with 7 bases identical to TRBD1. Germline CDR1 SGHTA, CDR2 FQGNSA. The CDR3 runs to 14 residues. V shed 0 bases, J shed 5 bases, and the junction held 4 bases outside the gene matches. CDR3 nucleotide sequence: TGTGCCAGCAGCTTAGCCCCCACAGGGGACGAGCAGTACTTC. It encodes CASSLAPTGDEQYF.

This chain connects TRBV2 to TRBJ2-1, with D perhaps TRBD1 (5 bases). The V end was cut by 6 bases, the J end by 5 bases, with 11 bases between. This CDR3 has 13 amino acids. Germline V gives CDR1 SNHLY, CDR2 FYNNEI. The CDR3 here is CASRLRQNNEQFF. The CDR3, as DNA: TGTGCCAGCAGGCTTCGACAGAACAATGAGCAGTTCTTC. Full variable domain (rest looked up from reference TRBV2 and TRBJ2-1): EPEVTQTPSHQVTQMGQEVILRCVPISNHLYFYWYRQILGQKVEFLVSFYNNEISEKSEIFDDQFSVERPDGSNFTLKIRSTKLEDSAMYFCASRLRQNNEQFFGPGTRLTVL.

The chain couples TRBV21-1 to TRBJ1-1; no check of the table's D call, TRBD1, against the DNA was made. TRBV21-1 is a pseudogene. This CDR3 contains 18 residues. As DNA, the CDR3 is TGTGCCAGCAGCAAAATGGGACAGGGGTCTGGGAGGAACACTGAAGCTTTCTTT. This sequence encodes CASSKMGQGSGRNTEAFF.